The 14 T cell receptor beta chains listed next were all sequenced from one sample in a study of identifying expanded T cells in peripheral blood. The repertoire was sequenced with immunoSEQ multiplex PCR; TCRdb's copy has only in-frame clones and lacks some. The sample consists of about 78,000 clones, just under 85% of them appearing once. The sequencing sample was made of blood. All receptors derive from a person aged 18 to 75 in good health.

J is TRBJ1-1 and V is TRBV6-1, with 9 nucleotides matching TRBD1. V was pared by 3 bases and J by 4 bases, with 15 bases of the junction left unmatched. Germline-derived CDR1 and CDR2 are MNHNS and SASEGT. The CDR3 is 18 amino acids. The CDR3 region has the DNA TGTGCCAGCAGTGATCGGCCGCCGACAGGGGGTCTGCTCACTGAAGCTTTCTTT. Translated, it gives CASSDRPPTGGLLTEAFF.

V usage is TRBV5-6 and J usage is TRBJ1-6; the D is unclear. This CDR3 spans 13 amino acids. In germline, CDR1 is SGHDT, CDR2 YYEEEE. Trimming stripped 4 bases from V and 9 bases from J, with 11 bases between. The CDR3 DNA reads as TGTGCCAGCAGCCTGATACAGTCTTCACCCCTCCACTTT. Protein product: CASSLIQSSPLHF.

This chain joins TRBV28 and TRBJ2-7; D gene uncertain. V lost 2 bases and J 0 bases, leaving 11 bases between the germline ends. CDR3 length equals 15 residues. The germline gives CDR1 MDHEN, CDR2 SYDVKM. The CDR3 protein is CASSLKGESSYEQYF. The CDR3 DNA reads TGTGCCAGCAGTTTAAAGGGTGAGAGCTCCTACGAGCAGTACTTC.

This chain uses TRBV7-9 with TRBJ2-2; D unresolved. Trimming shortened V by 1 base and J by 2 bases, and 5 bases separated the two germline ends. The CDR3 length is 14 residues. The germline CDR1 and CDR2 sequences are SEHNR and FQNEAQ (reference sequence). CDR3: CASSLEANTGELFF. DNA for the CDR3: TGTGCCAGCAGCTTAGAGGCCAACACCGGGGAGCTGTTTTTT.

V is TRBV18 and J is TRBJ2-7; 11 bases agree with TRBD2. Germline values: CDR1 KGHSH, CDR2 LQKENI. V shed 0 bases, J shed 4 bases, and the junction held 2 bases outside the gene matches. CDR3 size: 15 residues. CDR3 sequence (DNA): TGTGCCAGCTCACCACCAACTAGCGGGAGTTACGAGCAGTACTTC. This encodes CASSPPTSGSYEQYF.

V is TRBV30 and J is TRBJ1-1; D ambiguous. Germline V lookup: CDR1 GTSNPN, CDR2 SVGIG (reference sequence). This CDR3 has 14 amino acids. V lost 6 bases and J lost 4, with 18 bases in between. CDR3 DNA: TGTGCCTGTAACCGCCCCGGCGGACCCACTGAAGCTTTCTTT. Its protein is CACNRPGGPTEAFF.

The chain recombines TRBV19 with TRBJ2-3, with a weak D call TRBD1 (6 bases). The CDR3 spans 15 residues. Trimming took off 10 bases at V and 6 bases at J, with 23 bases between the two ends. Germline V gives CDR1 LNHDA, CDR2 SQIVND (reference sequence). The CDR3 DNA sequence: TGTGCCACCCGAACAGGGAAGGGCCTTTCTGATACGCAGTATTTT. Protein sequence: CATRTGKGLSDTQYF.

Written as DNA, the CDR3 is TGTGCCAGTAGTCCCACGGGAGATCAGCCCCAGCATTTT. Encoded protein: CASSPTGDQPQHF. The V and J genes are TRBV19 and TRBJ1-5; unclear D gene. The V end was cut by 5 bases, the J end by 5 bases, with 10 bases between. Germline assignment: CDR1 LNHDA and CDR2 SQIVND (reference sequence). This CDR3 region has 13 residues.

The chain carries TRBV5-1 and TRBJ1-1; no clear D gene. The V end was cut by 4 bases, the J end by 3 bases, with 16 bases between. Germline lookup yields CDR1 SGHRS and CDR2 YFSETQ. The CDR3 covers 15 residues. CDR3 DNA: TGCGCCAGCAGCCCGATATGGGGAGGAGACACTGAAGCTTTCTTT. It encodes CASSPIWGGDTEAFF.

V gene TRBV28 combines with J gene TRBJ2-5, with 12 bases that match TRBD1. The ends lost 6 bases at V and 5 bases at J; junction bases unmatched: 7. The length of the CDR3 is 15 residues. Looked up from germline, CDR1 is MDHEN and CDR2 is SYDVKM. The CDR3 region is CASSRGTGGQETQYF. Written as DNA, the CDR3 is TGTGCCAGCAGCCGAGGGACAGGGGGCCAGGAGACCCAGTACTTC.

The chain carries TRBV5-1 and TRBJ2-2; D remains unclear. The CDR3 spans 14 residues. Germline V CDR1 and CDR2: SGHRS, YFSETQ. Trimming left V 1 base short and J 0 bases short, with 4 bases between. The CDR3 region is CASSLTANTGELFF. In DNA form, the CDR3 reads TGCGCCAGCAGCTTGACCGCGAACACCGGGGAGCTGTTTTTT. Combining the CDR3 with reference TRBV5-1 and TRBJ2-2 gives the whole variable domain KAGVTQTPRYLIKTRGQQVTLSCSPISGHRSVSWYQQTPGQGLQFLFEYFSETQRNKGNFPGRFSGRQFSNSRSEMNVSTLELGDSALYLCASSLTANTGELFFGEGSRLTVL.

For this clone: At one end, the junction sequence differs from germline, possibly due to a read error. The rearrangement links TRBV7-7 to TRBJ2-5; a weak D match, TRBD2 (5 bases). The CDR3 is 14 amino acids. The germline gives CDR1 SSHAT, CDR2 FNYEAQ (reference sequence). The CDR3 DNA follows: TGTGCTAGCAGCAGGCTCGGGAACCAAGAGACCCAGTACTTC. It yields the protein CASSRLGNQETQYF.

The chain recombines TRBV27 with TRBJ2-7; 8 positions agree with TRBD1. The length of the CDR3 is 16 residues. The germline V gene encodes CDR1 MNHEY and CDR2 SMNVEV (reference sequence). With V trimmed by 6 bases and J by 9 bases, 19 bases remained unmatched. CDR3 sequence reads: CASRSNPGGQRLGQYF. The CDR3 DNA is TGTGCCAGCAGGTCAAATCCAGGGGGCCAGCGATTGGGGCAGTACTTC.

This clone was picked up one time. The chain recombines TRBV7-3 with TRBJ2-3; 7 nucleotides line up with TRBD1. Germline V gives CDR1 SGHTA, CDR2 FQGTGA. Trimming cost V 5 bases and J 2 bases; bases outside gene matches: 7. The CDR3 is made up of 15 amino acids. The CDR3: CASSLAGQDTDTQYF. CDR3 sequence (DNA): TGTGCCAGCAGCCTAGCCGGACAGGACACAGATACGCAGTATTTT.